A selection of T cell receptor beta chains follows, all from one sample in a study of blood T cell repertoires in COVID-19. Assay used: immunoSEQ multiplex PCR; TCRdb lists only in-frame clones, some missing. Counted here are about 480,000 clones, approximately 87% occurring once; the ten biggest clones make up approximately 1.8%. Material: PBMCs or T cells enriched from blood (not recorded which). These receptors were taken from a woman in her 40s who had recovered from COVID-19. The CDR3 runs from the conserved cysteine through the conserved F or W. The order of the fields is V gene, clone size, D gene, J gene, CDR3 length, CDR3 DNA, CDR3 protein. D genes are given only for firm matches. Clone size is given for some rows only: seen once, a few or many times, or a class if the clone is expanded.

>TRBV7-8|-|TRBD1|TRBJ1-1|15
TGTGCCAGCAGCTTAAGAAGGGGGCGGAACACTGAAGCTTTCTTT
CASSLRRGRNTEAFF
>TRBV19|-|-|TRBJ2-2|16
TGTGCCAGTATCGGCGGGATGTTCGCGAACACCGGGGAGCTGTTTTTT
CASIGGMFANTGELFF
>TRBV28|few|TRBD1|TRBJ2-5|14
TGTGCCAGCAGGCCAACAGGGGGCCGTGAGACCCAGTACTTC
CASRPTGGRETQYF
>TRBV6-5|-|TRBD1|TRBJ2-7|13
TGTGCCAGCAGAGGGACAGGGGGACGCGAGCAGTACTTC
CASRGTGGREQYF
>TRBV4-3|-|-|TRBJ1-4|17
TGCGCCAGCAGCCAAGATCCAGGGAGGTTGGCTAATGAAAAACTGTTTTTT
CASSQDPGRLANEKLFF
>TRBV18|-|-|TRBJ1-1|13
TGTGCCAGCTCACCGAGGGGGGGCACTGAAGCTTTCTTT
CASSPRGGTEAFF
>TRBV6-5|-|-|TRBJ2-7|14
TGTGCCAGCAGTTATGAGACAGATGGTTACGAGCAGTACTTC
CASSYETDGYEQYF
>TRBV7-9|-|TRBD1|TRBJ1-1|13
TGTGCCAGCAGCGTACAGGGGAGCACTGAAGCTTTCTTT
CASSVQGSTEAFF
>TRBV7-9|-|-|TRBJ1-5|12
TGTGCCAGCAGCCGTGCGGCGGAGCCCCAGCATTTT
CASSRAAEPQHF
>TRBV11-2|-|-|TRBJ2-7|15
TGTGCCAGCAGCTTAGGTCTTACCGGGACTCGGGAGCAGTACTTC
CASSLGLTGTREQYF
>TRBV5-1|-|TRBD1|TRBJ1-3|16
TGCGCCAGCAGCTTACAGGGGCCTCCCTCTGGAAACACCATATATTTT
CASSLQGPPSGNTIYF